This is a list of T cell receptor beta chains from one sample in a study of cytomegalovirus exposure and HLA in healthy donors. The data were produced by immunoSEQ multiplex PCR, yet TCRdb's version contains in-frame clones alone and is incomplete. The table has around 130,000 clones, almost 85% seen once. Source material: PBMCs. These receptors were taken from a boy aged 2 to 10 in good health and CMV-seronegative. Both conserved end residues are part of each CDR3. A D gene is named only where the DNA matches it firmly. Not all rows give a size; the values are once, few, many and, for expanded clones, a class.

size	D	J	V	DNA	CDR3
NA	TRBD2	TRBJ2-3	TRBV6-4	TGTGCCAGCAGTCCCCTAGCGGGGGGAGGCACAGATACGCAGTATTTT	CASSPLAGGGTDTQYF
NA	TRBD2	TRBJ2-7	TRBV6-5	TGTGCCAGCAGCACGGCGGGGGGGTCATCCTACGAGCAGTACTTC	CASSTAGGSSYEQYF
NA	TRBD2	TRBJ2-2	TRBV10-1	TGCGCCAGCAGTACTAGCGGAGCTACCGGGGAGCTGTTTTTT	CASSTSGATGELFF
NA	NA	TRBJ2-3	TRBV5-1	TGCGCCAGCAGCTTGGTTCCAGGGCGCACAGATACGCAGTATTTT	CASSLVPGRTDTQYF
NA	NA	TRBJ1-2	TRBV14	TGTGCCAGCAGCCCTGTGGACAGAGTTAACTATGGCTACACCTTC	CASSPVDRVNYGYTF
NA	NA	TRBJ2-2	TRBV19	TGTGCCAGTAGCCATGGACAGTCCACCGGGGAGCTGTTTTTT	CASSHGQSTGELFF
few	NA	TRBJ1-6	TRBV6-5	TGTGCCAGCAGTTACACCTCCAGGGATTCACCCCTCCACTTT	CASSYTSRDSPLHF
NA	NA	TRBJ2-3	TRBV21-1	TGTGCCAGCAGCAAAGCGGTTGGGGGCGCAGATACGCAGTATTTT	CASSKAVGGADTQYF
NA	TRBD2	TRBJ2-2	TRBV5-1	TGCGCCAGCAGCTTGCTGTTCGGGGCGGGAGTTGGAGGGTACACCGGGGAGCTGTTTTTT	CASSLLFGAGVGGYTGELFF
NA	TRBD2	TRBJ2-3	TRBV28	TGTGCCACCTCCGGGGGGGAAAACGGGGGCACAGATACGCAGTATTTT	CATSGGENGGTDTQYF
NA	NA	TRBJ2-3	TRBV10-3	TGTGCCATCAGTGAGTCGAATAGCGGAGGTAGAACAGATACGCAGTATTTT	CAISESNSGGRTDTQYF
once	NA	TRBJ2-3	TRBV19	TGTGCCAGTAGTATGAGGGCAGCAGATACGCAGTATTTT	CASSMRAADTQYF
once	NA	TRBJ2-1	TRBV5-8	TGTGCCAGCAGCTTGGCCGTCTTCTCCGGGAATGAGCAGTTCTTC	CASSLAVFSGNEQFF
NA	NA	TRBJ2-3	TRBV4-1	TGCGCCAGCAGCCATCAAGAGCGGGGCACAGATACGCAGTATTTT	CASSHQERGTDTQYF
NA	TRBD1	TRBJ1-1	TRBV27	TGTGCCAGCAGTGTCAGGGGGCGGAAAGCTTTCTTT	CASSVRGRKAFF
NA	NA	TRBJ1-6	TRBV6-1	TGTGCCAGCAGTGCCGCTCCGGGTAAGGTGTCACCCCTCCACTTT	CASSAAPGKVSPLHF
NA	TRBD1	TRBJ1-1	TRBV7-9	TGTGCCAGCAGCCCGATGGGACAGGGGGAAGCTTTCTTT	CASSPMGQGEAFF
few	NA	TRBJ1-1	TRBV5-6	TGTGCCAGCAGCTTGGGACATTTGAACACTGAAGCTTTCTTT	CASSLGHLNTEAFF
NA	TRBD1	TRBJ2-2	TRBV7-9	TGTGCCAGCAGCCCCGGACAGGGCACCGGGGAGCTGTTTTTT	CASSPGQGTGELFF
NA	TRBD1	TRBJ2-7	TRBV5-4	TGTGCCAGCAGCCCGGCGGCAGGGGGATTCTACGAGCAGTACTTC	CASSPAAGGFYEQYF
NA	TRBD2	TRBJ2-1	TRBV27	TGTGCCAGCAACCCCCGGGAGGGACCCAATGAGCAGTTCTTC	CASNPREGPNEQFF
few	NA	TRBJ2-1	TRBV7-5	TGTGCCAGAAGCTCTCGGACTAGCGGGAGTAAGGATGAGCAGTTCTTC	CARSSRTSGSKDEQFF
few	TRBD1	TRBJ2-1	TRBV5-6	TGTGCCAGCAGCCCCGACAGGGGGCTGTACAATGAGCAGTTCTTC	CASSPDRGLYNEQFF
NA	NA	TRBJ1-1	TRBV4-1	TGCGCCAGCAGCCATCCCGTCTCGAACACTGAAGCTTTCTTT	CASSHPVSNTEAFF
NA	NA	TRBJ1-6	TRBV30	TGTGCCTGGAGTCCGGGCGGGATCGGTAATTCACCCCTCCACTTT	CAWSPGGIGNSPLHF
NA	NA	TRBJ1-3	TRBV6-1	TGTGCCAGCGCAACGCCTAACTCTGGAAACACCATATATTTT	CASATPNSGNTIYF
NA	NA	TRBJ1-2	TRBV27	TGTGCCAGCAGTTTATCGGGCAGTTCCTATGGCTACACCTTC	CASSLSGSSYGYTF
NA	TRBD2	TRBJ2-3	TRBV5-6	TGTGCCAGCAGTAGCGGGAGAAGCTCAGATACGCAGTATTTT	CASSSGRSSDTQYF
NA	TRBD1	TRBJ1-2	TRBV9	TGTGCCAGCAGCGTCCGAGAGGGACAGGGGAAGCTCAACTATGGCTACACCTTC	CASSVREGQGKLNYGYTF
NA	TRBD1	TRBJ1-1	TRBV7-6	TGTGCCAGCAGCTTAGCGAGGCCGAGGGACAGGGGTAGCGGAACTGAAGCTTTCTTT	CASSLARPRDRGSGTEAFF
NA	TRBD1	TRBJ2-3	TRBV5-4	TGTGCCAGCCGGCCAGGGACAGGGTATGTAGATACGCAGTATTTT	CASRPGTGYVDTQYF
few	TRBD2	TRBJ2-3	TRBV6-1	TGTGCCAGCAGTGAGAGCGGGGGTGGGGCAGATACGCAGTATTTT	CASSESGGGADTQYF
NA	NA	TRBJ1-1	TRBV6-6	TGTGCCAGCAGTTTTTTCACTACGGAGAACACTGAAGCTTTCTTT	CASSFFTTENTEAFF
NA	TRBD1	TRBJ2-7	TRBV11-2	TGTGCCAGCAGCCAAAACAGGGGGCCATCCTACGAGCAGTACTTC	CASSQNRGPSYEQYF
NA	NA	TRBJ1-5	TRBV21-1	TGTGCCAGCAGCAAAGCTGCCAGAACCAATCAGCCCCAGCATTTT	CASSKAARTNQPQHF